This section outlines one T cell receptor beta chain sequence together with its context. Germline CDR1 is LNHDA and CDR2 is SQIVND (reference sequence). V lost 6 bases and J 13 bases, leaving 21 bases between the germline ends. CDR3 length: 13 amino acids. This specimen comes from a study of shared clonotypes between healthy human individuals. The method was immunoSEQ multiplex PCR; TCRdb's version includes in-frame clones alone and lacks a portion of them. The table includes around 1,900,000 clones, around 93% detected once. Naivety among CD8 cells was defined by CD45RO negativity and positive CCR7 selection, thereby excluding terminally differentiated effector memory CD45RA+ cells.

The sequenced material came from naive CD8+ T cells from PBMCs. The chain has TRBV19 and TRBJ1-2, with a possible D match to TRBD1 (5 bases). The sequence was collected from a man between 18 and 29 years old in good health. Some clones in this sample may be carry-over from other donors' samples. The CDR3 nucleotides are TGTGCCAGTAGCGACCTAAGGGGAACCGCCGCCACCTTC. The encoded protein is CASSDLRGTAATF. Based on the CDR3 plus reference TRBV19 and TRBJ1-2, the full variable domain is DGGITQSPKYLFRKEGQNVTLSCEQNLNHDAMYWYRQDPGQGLRLIYYSQIVNDFQKGDIAEGYSVSREKKESFPLTVTSAQKNPTAFYLCASSDLRGTAATFGSGTRLTVV.